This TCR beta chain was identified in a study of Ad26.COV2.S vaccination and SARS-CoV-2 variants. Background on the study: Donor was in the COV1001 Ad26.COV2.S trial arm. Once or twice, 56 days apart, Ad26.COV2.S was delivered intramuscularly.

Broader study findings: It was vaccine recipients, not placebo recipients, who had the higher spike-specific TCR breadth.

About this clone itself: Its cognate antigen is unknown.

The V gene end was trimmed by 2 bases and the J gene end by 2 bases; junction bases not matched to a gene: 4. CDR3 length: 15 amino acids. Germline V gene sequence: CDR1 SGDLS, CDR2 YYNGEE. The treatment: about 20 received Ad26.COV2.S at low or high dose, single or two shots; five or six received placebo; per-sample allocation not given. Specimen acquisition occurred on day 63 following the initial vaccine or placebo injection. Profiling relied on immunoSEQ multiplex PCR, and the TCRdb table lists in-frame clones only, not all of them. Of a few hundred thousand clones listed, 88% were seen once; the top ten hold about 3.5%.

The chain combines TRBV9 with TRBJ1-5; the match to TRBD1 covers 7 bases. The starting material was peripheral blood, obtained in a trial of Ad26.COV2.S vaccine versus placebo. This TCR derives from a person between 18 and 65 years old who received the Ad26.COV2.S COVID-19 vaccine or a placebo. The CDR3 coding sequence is TGTGCCAGCAGCGTGTCGGGGACAGGCAATCAGCCCCAGCATTTT. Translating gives CASSVSGTGNQPQHF.